This T cell receptor (beta chain) is from a study of shared clonotypes between healthy human individuals. Regarding the study as a whole: Naive subsets generally exceeded memory subsets in estimated richness.

Measured with immunoSEQ multiplex PCR; TCRdb has only the in-frame clones, and not every one. Here the sample spans around 2,100,000 clones, just under 95% being singletons. The germline V gene has CDR1 SGHRS and CDR2 YFSETQ. V was clipped by 4 bases and J by 5 bases; unmatched bases: 7. The CDR3 runs 14 residues. About this clone itself: Its matching antigen is unknown.

Naive CD8 cells lacked CD45RO, underwent positive selection for CCR7 and left out terminally differentiated effector memory CD45RA+ cells. The genes are TRBV5-1 and TRBJ2-5; 8 bases are a match to TRBD1. This TCR came from a man younger than 35 in good health. The specimen was naive CD8+ T cells sorted from blood. The CDR3 region has the DNA TGCGCCAGCAGCGATTGGACAGGGTTCGAGACCCAGTACTTC. It yields the protein CASSDWTGFETQYF.